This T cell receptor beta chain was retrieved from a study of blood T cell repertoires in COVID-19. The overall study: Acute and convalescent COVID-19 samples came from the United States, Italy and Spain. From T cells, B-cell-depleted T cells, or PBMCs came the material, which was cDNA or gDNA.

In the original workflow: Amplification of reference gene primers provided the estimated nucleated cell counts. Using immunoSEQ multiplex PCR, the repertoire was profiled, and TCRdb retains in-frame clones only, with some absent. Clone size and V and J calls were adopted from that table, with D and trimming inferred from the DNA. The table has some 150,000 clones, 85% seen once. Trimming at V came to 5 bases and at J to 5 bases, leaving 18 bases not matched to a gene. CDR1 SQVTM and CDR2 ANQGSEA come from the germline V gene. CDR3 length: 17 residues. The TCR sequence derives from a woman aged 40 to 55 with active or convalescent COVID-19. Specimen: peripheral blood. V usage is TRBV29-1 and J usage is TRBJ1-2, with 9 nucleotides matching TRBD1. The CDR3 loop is CSVQRGGTGTLKYGYTF. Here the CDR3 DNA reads TGCAGCGTTCAAAGGGGGGGGACAGGGACCCTGAAGTATGGCTACACCTTC.